The subject of this entry is one T cell receptor (beta chain). Its antigen is not identified. These data originate in a study of T cells after yellow fever vaccination. Findings of the study overall: Some clonotypes were seen in both the CD4 and the CD8 compartments. These made up a small share and likely arose from convergent recombination.

This CDR3 comprises 14 residues. Germline CDR1 reads LNHNV; CDR2 reads YYDKDF (reference sequence). V was pared by 3 bases and J by 4 bases, with 12 bases between. TCRdb itself ran the 5' RACE reads through MiXCR, one entry per CDR3 protein. The sample holds 120,000 to 150,000 distinct CDR3 sequences, approximately 7.7% seen once. This sample comprised CD4+ T cells sorted from PBMCs, obtained 5 days after the yellow fever booster vaccination. The chain employs TRBV15 and TRBJ2-5; D might be TRBD2 (5 bases). This clonotype originated in a man aged 25 to 40 who received the YFV17D yellow fever vaccine. The CDR3 coding sequence is TGTGCCACCAGCAGGGAGGCCGATGGAGAGACCCAGTACTTC. Translated, it gives CATSREADGETQYF.